Shown below are 21 T cell receptor beta chains from a single sample sequenced in a study of cytotoxic CD8 clonotypes in ibrutinib-treated CLL (dated by TCRdb to the early 2020s). The receptor library was made with the immunoSEQ multiplex PCR assay. This immuneACCESS table, as held by TCRdb, lists in-frame sequences with V and J called but not all clones. Of the missing ones, under half trace to an unresolved V gene in checked studies; the others have no known cause. Here the sample has 7,900 or so clones; around 85% occur a single time. The ten largest clones represent more than 3.5% of the sample. This specimen was PBMCs, taken before ibrutinib treatment. All receptors derive from a human donor with chronic lymphocytic leukemia.

As DNA, the CDR3 is TGTGCCAGCAGACCCCTAAGTAGGACAGATACGCAGTATTTT. This sequence encodes CASRPLSRTDTQYF. This rearrangement joins TRBV6-6 to TRBJ2-3, with D hard to call. With 6 bases removed from V and 3 bases from J, the gap between germline ends came to 13 bases. Germline assignment: CDR1 MNHNY and CDR2 SVGAGI (reference sequence). This CDR3 contains 14 residues.

The chain is built from TRBV4-1 and TRBJ2-1; 7 bases are a match to TRBD2. CDR3 length: 16 residues. Germline-derived CDR1 and CDR2 are MGHRA and YSYEKL. V dropped 1 base and J dropped 4; count of bases not matched to a gene: 7. The CDR3 sequence is CASSQGLLARYNEQFF. DNA for the CDR3: TGCGCCAGCAGCCAAGGTTTACTAGCGAGATACAATGAGCAGTTCTTC.

The chain joins TRBV11-1 to TRBJ1-1; D is perhaps TRBD1 (5 bases). Germline V CDR1 and CDR2: SGHAT, FQDESV (reference sequence). The CDR3 has 15 residues. Trimming removed 7 bases at V and 2 bases at J, with 17 bases between. CDR3 coding DNA: TGTGCCAGCACCCCCGCCAGGGCAGCAAACACTGAAGCTTTCTTT. Protein product: CASTPARAANTEAFF.

This clone was detected a few times. The J gene is TRBJ2-3, the V gene TRBV14; D is unresolved. V lost 3 bases to trimming and J lost 1 base, with 11 bases between them. CDR1 is SGHDN and CDR2 is FVKESK in the germline V gene. The CDR3 loop spans 15 amino acids. CDR3: CASSHWGRGTDTQYF. The CDR3, as DNA: TGTGCCAGCAGCCACTGGGGAAGGGGCACAGATACGCAGTATTTT.

This chain joins TRBV11-2 and TRBJ2-7; D uncertain. The V and J ends lost 5 bases and 7 bases respectively, with 18 bases between them. The germline CDR1 and CDR2 sequences are SGHAT and FQNNGV. The CDR3 spans 14 residues. The CDR3: CASSPEAYGGEQYF. The CDR3 nucleotides are TGTGCCAGCAGCCCTGAAGCTTATGGTGGGGAGCAGTACTTC.

The chain combines TRBV4-3 with TRBJ1-2; the D gene is possibly TRBD1 (6 bases). The V end was cut by 0 bases, the J end by 6 bases, with 14 bases between. This CDR3 has 15 residues. Looked up from germline, CDR1 is LGHNA and CDR2 is YSLEER. The chain's CDR3 is CASSQEAGGWDGYTF. The CDR3 coding sequence is TGCGCCAGCAGCCAAGAGGCGGGGGGCTGGGATGGCTACACCTTC.

The J gene is TRBJ1-2, the V gene TRBV19, with 8 nucleotides matching TRBD1. Per the germline V gene, CDR1 is LNHDA and CDR2 is SQIVND (reference sequence). The CDR3 is 15 residues long. V lost 5 bases and J lost 4; bases outside the gene matches: 9. CDR3 residues: CASSPGRGLLYGYTF. The CDR3 nucleotides read TGTGCCAGTAGTCCGGGCAGGGGGCTACTCTATGGCTACACCTTC.

The V and J genes are TRBV6-5 and TRBJ1-1; 8 nucleotides match TRBD1. The junction had 6 bases not matched to a gene; V was cut back by 5 bases and J by 1 base. The CDR3 covers 15 residues. The germline CDR1 and CDR2 sequences are MNHEY and SVGAGI. CDR3 DNA: TGTGCCAGCAGTCGGGACAGGCTCGAGAACACTGAAGCTTTCTTT. It codes for CASSRDRLENTEAFF.

The chain recombines TRBV28 with TRBJ1-2; TRBD1 might be the D (6 bases). CDR1 is MDHEN and CDR2 is SYDVKM in the germline V gene. The CDR3 sequence is 13 residues long. Trimming shortened V by 5 bases and J by 5 bases, and 12 bases separated the two germline ends. CDR3 protein: CASSLGTPYGYTF. CDR3 sequence (DNA): TGTGCCAGCAGTCTCGGGACACCTTATGGCTACACCTTC.

The rearrangement uses TRBV28 and TRBJ2-6; D is uncertain. The germline V and J ends were trimmed by 2 bases and 1 base, with 6 bases remaining between them. This CDR3 has 15 residues. Germline loops: CDR1 MDHEN, CDR2 SYDVKM. The CDR3: CASSLGDSGANVLTF. The CDR3 bases are TGTGCCAGCAGTTTAGGGGATTCTGGGGCCAACGTCCTGACTTTC.

This chain links TRBV5-6 with TRBJ2-5; possibly TRBD1 or TRBD2 for D (5 bases each). CDR1 is SGHDT and CDR2 is YYEEEE in the germline V gene. The CDR3 spans 15 residues. V lost 4 bases and J lost 5, with 18 bases in between. CDR3 bases: TGTGCCAGCAGCACCGGGGCAGGGATGAAGGAGACCCAGTACTTC. Encoded protein: CASSTGAGMKETQYF.

CDR3 sequence (DNA): TGTGCCAGCAGCTTTAGCGGGGGATCCTACAATGAGCAGTTCTTC. It translates to CASSFSGGSYNEQFF. The genes are TRBV11-3 and TRBJ2-1; 9 bases map to TRBD2. The CDR3 length is 15 residues. Germline CDR1 and CDR2: SGHNT and YENEEA. With 3 bases clipped from V and 1 base from J, the junction kept 1 base outside the gene matches.

This clone has a single count. This rearrangement joins TRBV30 to TRBJ1-6; TRBD1 matches 8 bases. There are 14 residues in the CDR3. Germline V CDR1 and CDR2: GTSNPN, SVGIG (reference sequence). The V gene end was trimmed by 0 bases and the J gene end by 9 bases; junction bases not matched to a gene: 4. CDR3 in DNA: TGTGCCTGGAGTGTCAGGGGGCAGGCTTCACCCCTCCACTTT. Encoded protein: CAWSVRGQASPLHF.

This rearrangement joins TRBV5-1 to TRBJ1-2; 8 bases map to TRBD1. J was trimmed by 5 bases and V by 1 base; bases with no gene match: 4. From germline, CDR1 is SGHRS and CDR2 YFSETQ. This CDR3 has 14 amino acids. The CDR3 DNA follows: TGCGCCAGCAGCTTGACAGGGGGTGTTTATGGCTACACCTTC. Translating gives CASSLTGGVYGYTF.

This rearrangement joins TRBV4-2 to TRBJ2-7; TRBD2 agrees at 9 bases. Germline values: CDR1 LGHNA, CDR2 YNFKEQ. The CDR3 is 17 residues long. The V gene end was trimmed by 0 bases and the J gene end by 2 bases; junction bases not matched to a gene: 8. Here the CDR3 reads CASSQDNVAGVTYEQYF. DNA of the CDR3: TGTGCCAGCAGCCAAGATAACGTAGCGGGGGTTACCTACGAGCAGTACTTC.

Remarks on this clone: Germline is not matched at one junction end, which may reflect a read error. V is TRBV13 and J is TRBJ1-3; D remains ambiguous. The CDR3 loop spans 16 amino acids. Germline V gene sequence: CDR1 PRHDT, CDR2 FYEKMQ (reference sequence). DNA of the CDR3: TGTGCCAGCGGCTTGACGACTCCACCGGAGGGTGACACCATATATTTT. Residues: CASGLTTPPEGDTIYF.

This chain joins TRBV19 and TRBJ1-1, with D perhaps matching TRBD1 (5 bases). The length of the CDR3 is 16 residues. The ends were cut back, 6 bases at V and 4 bases at J, with 21 bases in the middle. Germline lookup yields CDR1 LNHDA and CDR2 SQIVND (reference sequence). The CDR3: CASRLGYRGVRTEAFF. The CDR3 nucleotides read TGTGCCAGTAGACTAGGCTACAGAGGGGTGCGCACTGAAGCTTTCTTT.

This chain joins TRBV14 and TRBJ2-7, with D tentatively TRBD1 or TRBD2 (5 bases each). CDR3 length: 14 residues. V lost 6 bases and J lost 4, with 16 bases in between. Germline CDR1 reads SGHDN; CDR2 reads FVKESK. The CDR3 is CASRRRDGDYEQYF. The CDR3 DNA follows: TGTGCCAGCAGACGCCGGGACGGCGATTACGAGCAGTACTTC.

Regarding this clone: The junction shows a germline mismatch at one end, possibly a read error. The rearrangement joins TRBV7-2 to TRBJ2-7; TRBD2 matches 9 bases. The CDR3 has 16 residues. Looked up from germline, CDR1 is SGHTA and CDR2 is FQGNSA. CDR3: CASSLVVSGSSHEQYF. In DNA form, the CDR3 reads TGTGCCAGCAGCTTAGTGGTTAGCGGGAGCTCCCACGAGCAGTACTTC.

V and J are TRBV5-1 and TRBJ1-2, with D uncertain. Looked up from germline, CDR1 is SGHRS and CDR2 is YFSETQ. V shed 1 base and J shed 4 bases, with 14 bases lying between them. This CDR3 contains 15 residues. CDR3 amino acids: CASSLFAESSYGYTF. CDR3 sequence (DNA): TGCGCCAGCAGCTTGTTCGCAGAGTCCAGCTATGGCTACACCTTC.

The chain is built from TRBV29-1 and TRBJ2-7; D gene unclear. CDR3 size: 12 residues. Germline CDR1 SQVTM, CDR2 ANQGSEA. V was trimmed by 3 bases and J by 5 bases, leaving 11 bases between them. The CDR3 sequence is CSVERGKNEQYF. In nucleotides, the CDR3 is TGCAGCGTTGAGAGAGGCAAGAACGAGCAGTACTTC.